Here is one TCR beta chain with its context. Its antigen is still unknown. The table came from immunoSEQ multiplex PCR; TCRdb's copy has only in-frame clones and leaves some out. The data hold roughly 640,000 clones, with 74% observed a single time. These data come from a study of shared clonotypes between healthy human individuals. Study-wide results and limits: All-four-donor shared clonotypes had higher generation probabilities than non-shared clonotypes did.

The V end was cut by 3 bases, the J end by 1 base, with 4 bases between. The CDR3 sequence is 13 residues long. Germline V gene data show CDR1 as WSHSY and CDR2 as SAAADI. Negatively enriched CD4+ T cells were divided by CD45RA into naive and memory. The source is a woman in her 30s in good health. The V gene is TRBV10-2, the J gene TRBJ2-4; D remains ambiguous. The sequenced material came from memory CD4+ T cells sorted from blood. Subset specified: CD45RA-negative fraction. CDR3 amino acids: CASSDTAKNIQYF. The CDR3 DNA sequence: TGCGCCAGCAGTGACACCGCCAAAAACATTCAGTACTTC.